This T cell receptor beta chain stems from a study of blood T cell repertoires in COVID-19. Study at large: Samples representing acute and convalescent COVID-19 were sourced from the United States, Italy and Spain. PBMCs, B-cell-depleted T cells, or T cells were the source of the cDNA or gDNA that made up the material.

The CDR3 consists of 13 residues. Trimming removed 0 bases at V and 7 bases at J, with 7 bases between. Germline V lookup: CDR1 SGHRS, CDR2 YFSETQ. A word on this clone: Different DNA sequences within this sample yield the same CDR3.

The authors' processing: By means of reference gene primer amplification, nucleated cell counts were estimated. The table came from immunoSEQ multiplex PCR; TCRdb's copy has only in-frame clones and leaves some out. V and J calls and clone size are as listed in that table; D and trimming were resolved from the DNA. The table includes some 100,000 clones, over 75% detected once. Specimen: peripheral blood. This chain links TRBV5-1 with TRBJ2-2; D possibly corresponds to TRBD1 (5 bases). The TCR sequence derives from a woman in her sixties with acute or convalescent COVID-19. Here the CDR3 reads CASSLEGVGELFF. In nucleotides, the CDR3 is TGCGCCAGCAGCTTGGAAGGGGTCGGGGAGCTGTTTTTT. Supplemented by reference TRBV5-1 and TRBJ2-2, the full variable domain reads KAGVTQTPRYLIKTRGQQVTLSCSPISGHRSVSWYQQTPGQGLQFLFEYFSETQRNKGNFPGRFSGRQFSNSRSEMNVSTLELGDSALYLCASSLEGVGELFFGEGSRLTVL.